These 24 T cell receptor beta chains were all obtained from the same sample, sequenced in a study of blood T cell repertoires in COVID-19. Sequencing used immunoSEQ multiplex PCR; TCRdb keeps in-frame clones, though not all of them. This table holds around 300,000 clones, approximately 93% found once. Material for sequencing was peripheral blood. Source of these receptors: a woman under 40 with COVID-19, enrolled during active disease.

The rearrangement uses TRBV3-1 (or the pseudogene TRBV3-2) and TRBJ2-4; TRBD2 is a possible D gene (6 bases). This CDR3 is 14 amino acids long. Germline V gene sequence: CDR1 LGHDT, CDR2 YNNKEL (reference sequence). The V and J ends lost 0 bases and 7 bases respectively, with 10 bases between them. The DNA of the CDR3 is TGTGCCAGCAGCCAAGACGGGACTGGGAACATTCAGTACTTC. Amino acid sequence: CASSQDGTGNIQYF.

This sequence joins TRBV19 and TRBJ2-4; 7 bases align to TRBD2. V shed 5 bases and J 3 bases; nucleotides not matched to a gene: 4. CDR3 length equals 14 residues. Germline V gene sequence: CDR1 LNHDA, CDR2 SQIVND (reference sequence). Here the CDR3 DNA reads TGTGCCAGTAGTCTTGCGGGGGTCAAAAACATTCAGTACTTC. Its translation is CASSLAGVKNIQYF.

This chain joins TRBV19 and TRBJ2-1, with 10 positions matching TRBD2. The CDR3 totals 16 residues. Trimming took 3 bases from V and 7 from J; bases not matched to a gene: 9. CDR1 and CDR2 from the germline V gene are LNHDA and SQIVND (reference sequence). Here the CDR3 reads CASSISPSGSTNEQFF. CDR3 DNA: TGTGCCAGTAGTATCTCTCCTAGCGGGAGTACGAATGAGCAGTTCTTC.

The chain couples TRBV20-1 to TRBJ2-5; 9 bases match TRBD1. The V and J ends lost 3 bases and 4 bases, in that order; junction bases with no gene match: 9. Germline assignment: CDR1 DFQATT and CDR2 SNEGSKA (reference sequence). The CDR3 loop spans 15 amino acids. The CDR3 sequence is CSASGTGTVLETQYF. The CDR3 nucleotides read TGCAGTGCTAGTGGGACAGGGACGGTTCTAGAGACCCAGTACTTC.

This sequence joins TRBV29-1 and TRBJ1-2; TRBD1 aligns across 8 bases. The V gene end was trimmed by 5 bases and the J gene end by 4 bases; junction bases not matched to a gene: 15. This CDR3 comprises 16 residues. Germline V gene sequence: CDR1 SQVTM, CDR2 ANQGSEA. CDR3 in DNA: TGCAGCGTTTTAGGGGCCTTGGACAGGGCGGGCTATGGCTACACCTTC. Protein sequence: CSVLGALDRAGYGYTF.

CDR3 residues: CASRGRDGTSNQPQHF. For the CDR3, the DNA is TGTGCCAGTCGGGGGAGAGACGGTACTAGCAATCAGCCCCAGCATTTT. This chain joins TRBV19 and TRBJ1-5; possibly TRBD1 for D (5 bases). Trimming left V 8 bases short and J 0 bases short, with 17 bases between. CDR3 length: 16 residues. The germline CDR1 and CDR2 sequences are LNHDA and SQIVND (reference sequence).

The rearrangement links TRBV5-1 to TRBJ2-2; 13 bases are shared with TRBD2. V shed 4 bases and J 4 bases; nucleotides not matched to a gene: 16. From germline, CDR1 is SGHRS and CDR2 YFSETQ. The CDR3 extends over 20 amino acids. The CDR3 DNA is TGCGCCAGCAGCCTGACCTCCGGGACTAGCGGGATGGGTGTCACCGGGGAGCTGTTTTTT. Protein product: CASSLTSGTSGMGVTGELFF. Filled out from reference TRBV5-1 and TRBJ2-2, the complete variable domain reads KAGVTQTPRYLIKTRGQQVTLSCSPISGHRSVSWYQQTPGQGLQFLFEYFSETQRNKGNFPGRFSGRQFSNSRSEMNVSTLELGDSALYLCASSLTSGTSGMGVTGELFFGEGSRLTVL.

This clone was detected a few times. The CDR3 sequence: CASSLWVGHDEKLFF. Written as DNA, the CDR3 is TGTGCCAGCAGCTTATGGGTCGGACATGATGAAAAACTGTTTTTT. The V gene is TRBV7-9, the J gene TRBJ1-4; TRBD1 is a possible D gene (5 bases). The V gene's germline CDR1 is SEHNR and CDR2 FQNEAQ (reference sequence). This CDR3 is built from 15 residues. Trimming left V 2 bases short and J 6 bases short, with 13 bases between.

The chain links TRBV27 to TRBJ1-5; unclear D gene. Germline V gene sequence: CDR1 MNHEY, CDR2 SMNVEV (reference sequence). V was trimmed by 8 bases and J by 7 bases, leaving 18 bases between them. This CDR3 contains 14 residues. Here the CDR3 reads CASGLPQLGQPQHF. The CDR3 region has the DNA TGTGCCAGCGGTCTTCCCCAGTTGGGCCAGCCCCAGCATTTT.

The rearrangement joins TRBV5-1 to TRBJ2-3; 10 nucleotides line up with TRBD1. The CDR3 spans 17 residues. V shed 4 bases, J shed 3 bases, and the junction held 11 bases outside the gene matches. Germline V gives CDR1 SGHRS, CDR2 YFSETQ. CDR3 coding DNA: TGCGCCAGCAGCCCCGAACCCCGGGACAGGGGTACAGATACGCAGTATTTT. Amino acids: CASSPEPRDRGTDTQYF.

This clone was observed a few times. This chain uses TRBV5-4 with TRBJ2-1, with D possibly being TRBD2 (6 bases). V lost 4 bases and J 2 bases, leaving 16 bases between the germline ends. CDR3 length: 16 amino acids. Germline V gene sequence: CDR1 SGHNT, CDR2 YYREEE (reference sequence). The CDR3 reads CASSPGGAAAYNEQFF. CDR3 DNA sequence: TGTGCCAGCAGCCCAGGCGGGGCAGCAGCCTACAATGAGCAGTTCTTC. The variable domain in full, with the rest retrieved from reference TRBV5-4 and TRBJ2-1, is ETGVTQSPTHLIKTRGQQVTLRCSSQSGHNTVSWYQQALGQGPQFIFQYYREEENGRGNFPPRFSGLQFPNYSSELNVNALELDDSALYLCASSPGGAAAYNEQFFGPGTRLTVL.

The V gene is TRBV5-1, the J gene TRBJ1-3; D unresolved. This CDR3 has 17 amino acids. Germline V gene data show CDR1 as SGHRS and CDR2 as YFSETQ. The ends were cut back, 4 bases at V and 2 bases at J, with 19 bases in the middle. The CDR3 nucleotides read TGCGCCAGCAGCCCCAACCAGAGGGTAAACGCTGGAAACACCATATATTTT. The encoded protein is CASSPNQRVNAGNTIYF.

This chain links TRBV5-1 with TRBJ2-5, with TRBD2 matching 8 bases. Germline trimming cut 4 bases from V and 5 bases from J; bases unmatched to any gene: 10. CDR3 length: 15 residues. Germline loops: CDR1 SGHRS, CDR2 YFSETQ. CDR3 DNA: TGCGCCAGCAGCCTCTCCGGGACTAGTAAGGAGACCCAGTACTTC. Protein product: CASSLSGTSKETQYF.

J is TRBJ1-4 and V is TRBV5-1, with D hard to call. CDR3 size: 14 residues. V shed 4 bases and J shed 0 bases, with 7 bases lying between them. Germline V lookup: CDR1 SGHRS, CDR2 YFSETQ. The CDR3, as DNA: TGCGCCAGCAGCCTTCTTGCAACTAATGAAAAACTGTTTTTT. It specifies CASSLLATNEKLFF.

The chain uses TRBV7-9 and TRBJ1-4, with TRBD1 matching 8 bases. CDR1 is SEHNR, CDR2 FQNEAQ, per germline (reference sequence). The V gene end was trimmed by 10 bases and the J gene end by 6 bases; junction bases not matched to a gene: 10. The length of the CDR3 is 14 residues. The CDR3 spells CATRPGQGHEKLFF. CDR3 in DNA: TGTGCCACCCGCCCCGGACAGGGACATGAAAAACTGTTTTTT.

V is TRBV28 and J is TRBJ1-6; 7 bases are shared with TRBD1. The CDR3 loop spans 16 amino acids. The J segment lost 6 bases and the V segment lost 1 base, leaving 6 bases of the junction unmatched. Germline loops: CDR1 MDHEN, CDR2 SYDVKM. The CDR3 sequence is CASSLSPGQRNSPLHF. CDR3 coding DNA: TGTGCCAGCAGTTTATCCCCGGGACAGCGTAATTCACCCCTCCACTTT.

This rearrangement joins TRBV5-4 to TRBJ1-2; D gene unclear. Germline V gives CDR1 SGHNT, CDR2 YYREEE (reference sequence). The CDR3 contains 12 residues. V was trimmed by 0 bases and J by 6 bases, leaving 6 bases between them. DNA of the CDR3: TGTGCCAGCAGCTTGGTAGATGATGGCTACACCTTC. It codes for CASSLVDDGYTF.

Only one count was recorded for this clone. J is TRBJ2-7 and V is TRBV4-1; a weak D match, TRBD1 (6 bases). Trimming took 1 base from V and 2 from J, leaving 15 bases between them. Germline V gene data show CDR1 as MGHRA and CDR2 as YSYEKL. The CDR3 is 16 residues long. CDR3 sequence (DNA): TGCGCCAGCAGCCAAGCACTAGGGGGAGAAGCCTACGAGCAGTACTTC. Translated: CASSQALGGEAYEQYF.

The chain couples TRBV5-1 to TRBJ1-1; 8 bases map to TRBD1. This CDR3 region has 15 residues. Germline V gene lookup returns CDR1 SGHRS and CDR2 YFSETQ. The V segment lost 2 bases and the J segment 1 base; nucleotides outside the gene matches: 4. CDR3 protein: CASSLDRGSNTEAFF. In DNA, the CDR3 is TGCGCCAGCAGCTTAGACAGGGGCTCGAACACTGAAGCTTTCTTT. Full variable domain (missing parts from reference TRBV5-1 and TRBJ1-1): KAGVTQTPRYLIKTRGQQVTLSCSPISGHRSVSWYQQTPGQGLQFLFEYFSETQRNKGNFPGRFSGRQFSNSRSEMNVSTLELGDSALYLCASSLDRGSNTEAFFGQGTRLTVV.

The chain uses TRBV19 and TRBJ1-6; D possibly corresponds to TRBD1 (6 bases). Germline CDR1 LNHDA, CDR2 SQIVND (reference sequence). Deletions cut 5 bases from V and 4 bases from J, with 12 bases between. The CDR3 is 15 amino acids. The CDR3 loop is CASSPNRDYNSPLHF. The CDR3 region has the DNA TGTGCCAGTAGTCCCAACAGGGATTATAATTCACCCCTCCACTTT.

The chain employs TRBV20-1 and TRBJ1-2; no firm D call. The CDR3 runs 11 residues. Germline V gene sequence: CDR1 DFQATT, CDR2 SNEGSKA (reference sequence). DNA for the CDR3: TGCAGCGGTCTACTGGACTATGGCTACACCTTC. Amino acids: CSGLLDYGYTF.

The genes are TRBV6-4 and TRBJ1-5, with 8 bases fitting TRBD1. The ends lost 0 bases at V and 5 bases at J; junction bases unmatched: 9. The CDR3 is 17 amino acids. Germline CDR1 reads MRHNA; CDR2 reads SNTAGT. The CDR3 region has the DNA TGTGCCAGCAGTGACTCGAGAGACAGGGGCGAGGATCAGCCCCAGCATTTT. This translates into CASSDSRDRGEDQPQHF.

The chain recombines TRBV12-5 with TRBJ2-5, with 11 bases fitting TRBD2. The CDR3 extends over 14 amino acids. V shed 0 bases and J 14 bases; nucleotides not matched to a gene: 8. CDR1 LGHNT and CDR2 FRNRAP come from the germline V gene. CDR3 loop: CASGLVELAGDQYF. As DNA, the CDR3 is TGTGCTAGTGGTTTGGTCGAACTAGCGGGAGATCAATACTTC.

This clone has a handful of counts. The V call is TRBV5-4, the J call TRBJ1-2; TRBD1 aligns across 7 bases. Per germline, CDR1 SGHNT and CDR2 YYREEE (reference sequence). There are 16 residues in the CDR3. V gave up 4 bases and J gave up 6 bases; unmatched junction bases: 15. CDR3: CASSLDRVVFRHGYTF. Here the CDR3 DNA reads TGTGCCAGCAGCCTTGACAGGGTAGTGTTTCGTCATGGCTACACCTTC.